This is a list of T cell receptor beta chains from one sample in a study of T cell changes during pregnancy in multiple sclerosis. Produced via immunoSEQ multiplex PCR; TCRdb's table is partial and in-frame only. The table includes tens of thousands of clones, 88% detected once. This material consisted of CD4+ T cells from peripheral blood mononuclear cells, taken in the second trimester of pregnancy. The receptors were gathered from a female donor with multiple sclerosis, enrolled in a pregnancy study. Both conserved end residues are part of each CDR3. A D gene is named only where the DNA matches it firmly. The size of a clone is reported for some rows only, either as once, few or many, or as a class for expanded clones.

clone size	D gene	V gene	J gene	CDR3 DNA	CDR3 protein
.	TRBD1	TRBV27	TRBJ1-1	TGTGCCAGCTCTAGTAAGGTTCAAACAGGGGCTAAAAGTGAAGCTTTCTTT	CASSSKVQTGAKSEAFF
.	TRBD2	TRBV5-1	TRBJ2-5	TGCGCCAGCAGCTTGGTCCCGGGAGGGAGGGCCCAAGAGACCCAGTACTTC	CASSLVPGGRAQETQYF
.	TRBD2	TRBV5-1	TRBJ2-1	TGCGCCAGCACCAAACCTGGACTAGCGGGGGTGTACAATGAGCAGTTCTTC	CASTKPGLAGVYNEQFF
.	TRBD1	TRBV12-5	TRBJ1-2	TGTGCTAGTGGTTTGGATTCACAGGGGGCGCGGCGGGGCTACACCTTC	CASGLDSQGARRGYTF
once	TRBD2	TRBV5-4	TRBJ2-1	TGTGCCAGCAGCCCTGGGACTAGCGGGAGGCATGAGCAGTTCTTC	CASSPGTSGRHEQFF
.	.	TRBV28	TRBJ1-5	TGTGCCAGCAGTTCGATCTATAGCAATCAGCCCCAGCATTTT	CASSSIYSNQPQHF
.	.	TRBV18	TRBJ1-1	TGTGCCAGCTCACCGAAGTCAGGATCCTTAGGGGACACTGAAGCTTTCTTT	CASSPKSGSLGDTEAFF
.	TRBD1	TRBV29-1	TRBJ2-1	TGCAGCGTTGGGACAGGGGGTTACAATGAGCAGTTCTTC	CSVGTGGYNEQFF
.	.	TRBV2	TRBJ2-7	TGTGCCAGCAGGGACAGCCTACGCGAGCAGTACTTC	CASRDSLREQYF
.	TRBD2	TRBV29-1	TRBJ2-7	TGCAGCGTAGCGAGGGTACTAGCGGGGATCTACGAGCAGTACTTC	CSVARVLAGIYEQYF
.	TRBD2	TRBV7-3	TRBJ2-1	TGTGCCAGCAGAAAACTAGCGGGAGTTAACAATGAGCAGTTCTTC	CASRKLAGVNNEQFF
.	.	TRBV7-2	TRBJ2-3	TGTGCCAGCAGCCCGAGCACAGATACGCAGTATTTT	CASSPSTDTQYF
.	.	TRBV4-2	TRBJ1-5	TGTGCCAGCAGCCAAGATGTCGGGGGGCTGGGTCAGCCCCAGCATTTT	CASSQDVGGLGQPQHF
.	TRBD2	TRBV30	TRBJ2-5	TGTGCCTGGAGCGACGGGGGGAAGCCGGGGGAGACCCAGTACTTC	CAWSDGGKPGETQYF
.	.	TRBV19	TRBJ1-5	TGTGCCAGTAGTGAACAACGGGGGAGGTTTATCAATCAGCCCCAGCATTTT	CASSEQRGRFINQPQHF
.	TRBD1	TRBV28	TRBJ1-3	TGTGCCAGCAGTACTGCGGGGACAGGGCGCTTCTCTGGAAACACCATATATTTT	CASSTAGTGRFSGNTIYF
.	.	TRBV18	TRBJ2-1	TGTGCCAGCTCACCTCCGAGCGGATTAACCAATGAGCAGTTCTTC	CASSPPSGLTNEQFF
.	.	TRBV6-5	TRBJ2-2	TGTGCCAGCAGTTATCCCCCAGGGCGGGGCGGGGAGCTGTTTTTT	CASSYPPGRGGELFF
.	TRBD2	TRBV6-6	TRBJ2-5	TGTGCCAGCAGGTCCATCCCGGGACTAGCGGGCGTGGCCCAGTACTTC	CASRSIPGLAGVAQYF
.	TRBD2	TRBV6-5	TRBJ2-7	TGTGCCAGCAGTTACGGACTAGAGAGCGAGCAGTACTTC	CASSYGLESEQYF
.	.	TRBV18	TRBJ2-7	TGTGCCAGCTCACCGTTAGCAGACTCCTACGAGCAGTACTTC	CASSPLADSYEQYF
.	TRBD2	TRBV7-8	TRBJ2-3	TGTGCCAGCAGCTTAACGACGGGAGGACCTAATACGCAGTATTTT	CASSLTTGGPNTQYF
.	TRBD1	TRBV30	TRBJ2-7	TGTGCCTGGAGAATCGGGACAGGGCCATCTTCCCACGAGCAGTACTTC	CAWRIGTGPSSHEQYF
.	.	TRBV5-4	TRBJ1-1	TGTGCCAGCAGCCCGGACAGAGTGAACACTGAAGCTTTCTTT	CASSPDRVNTEAFF
few	.	TRBV27	TRBJ1-1	TGTGCCAGCAGTTATGGAGGGGAAGACACTGAAGCTTTCTTT	CASSYGGEDTEAFF
.	TRBD1	TRBV2	TRBJ1-3	TGTGCCAGCAGTGAAGCCTCCGGACAGGGGGAAAAGGGAAACACCATATATTTT	CASSEASGQGEKGNTIYF
.	TRBD2	TRBV5-5	TRBJ2-1	TGTGCCAGCAGTACCGGGACTAGGGTTAATGAGCAGTTCTTC	CASSTGTRVNEQFF
.	.	TRBV6-5	TRBJ2-5	TGTGCCAGCAGTTACTGGCTCAAGGAGACCCAGTACTTC	CASSYWLKETQYF
.	.	TRBV12-5	TRBJ1-2	TGTGCTAGTGGCCCCCTGCGGGAGGGCCTAAATGGCTACACCTTC	CASGPLREGLNGYTF
.	.	TRBV6-5	TRBJ2-7	TGTGCCAGCAGCCCCTATCTAGCCGGCTACGAGCAGTACTTC	CASSPYLAGYEQYF
few	TRBD1	TRBV6-5	TRBJ1-4	TGTGCCAGCAGGCAACAGGGGGCATCGAATGAAAAACTGTTTTTT	CASRQQGASNEKLFF
.	TRBD2	TRBV6-5	TRBJ2-7	TGTGCCGCCGACCCCGGGACTAGCGTAAATCACGAGCAGTACTTC	CAADPGTSVNHEQYF
.	.	TRBV29-1	TRBJ2-4	TGCAGCGCGACTCGCCTAGCCAAAAACATTCAGTACTTC	CSATRLAKNIQYF
few	.	TRBV7-8	TRBJ1-2	TGTGCCAGCAGCCCCGCAGGGACTTGGGGCTACACCTTC	CASSPAGTWGYTF
.	TRBD2	TRBV28	TRBJ2-3	TGTGCCAGCAGCTCTCCCTCGAGCGGGAGGATCCCAGATACGCAGTATTTT	CASSSPSSGRIPDTQYF
.	.	TRBV5-6	TRBJ1-2	TGTGCCAGCAGCTTGGACGTCGCGGTATATGGCTACACCTTC	CASSLDVAVYGYTF
.	.	TRBV19	TRBJ1-2	TGTGCCAGTAGTATAGACAGTTTCTATGGCTACACCTTC	CASSIDSFYGYTF
.	TRBD1	TRBV14	TRBJ1-2	TGTGCCAACAGCCCGACAGGGTGGGGCTACACCTTC	CANSPTGWGYTF
.	.	TRBV12-5	TRBJ2-7	TGTGCTAGTGGCACATACTACGAGCAGTACTTC	CASGTYYEQYF
once	.	TRBV4-3	TRBJ1-2	TGCGCCAGCAGCCAAGATGGATCCGGGTCTAACTATGGCTACACCTTC	CASSQDGSGSNYGYTF
.	TRBD1	TRBV5-6	TRBJ1-4	TGTGCCAGCAGCTCCCCTCGGACAGGGAAAAATGAAAAACTGTTTTTT	CASSSPRTGKNEKLFF
.	.	TRBV6-1	TRBJ1-3	TGTGCCAGCAGTGAAGCGGGAGGGGCCTCTGGAAACACCATATATTTT	CASSEAGGASGNTIYF
few	.	TRBV7-3	TRBJ2-2	TGTGCCAGCGGGGCCAGGGGCTCCGGGGAGCTGTTTTTT	CASGARGSGELFF
once	TRBD1	TRBV30	TRBJ2-3	TGTGCCTGGACTCCGGCAGGGGGACCAGATACGCAGTATTTT	CAWTPAGGPDTQYF
once	TRBD2	TRBV10-3	TRBJ2-7	TGTGCCATCAGTGAACCCCTAGCGGGAGTACACGAGCAGTACTTC	CAISEPLAGVHEQYF
.	.	TRBV7-2	TRBJ2-7	TGTGCCAGCAGCTTAGTCGGGACTGCCTACGAGCAGTACTTC	CASSLVGTAYEQYF
once	.	TRBV27	TRBJ2-5	TGTGCCAGCAGTTTTAGGGGGGGCAGTGAGACCCAGTACTTC	CASSFRGGSETQYF
.	.	TRBV7-2	TRBJ2-5	TGTGCCAGCAATATCCAAGAGACCCAGTACTTC	CASNIQETQYF
.	.	TRBV7-3	TRBJ1-1	TGTGCCAGCAGCCCCACCGGGGGGAAGAACACTGAAGCTTTCTTT	CASSPTGGKNTEAFF
.	TRBD1	TRBV9	TRBJ1-2	TGTGCCAGCAGCGCCGAGGGCGGGACAGGGGCTAACTATGGCTACACCTTC	CASSAEGGTGANYGYTF
.	TRBD2	TRBV5-1	TRBJ2-3	TGCGCCAGTAACGGACTAGCGGGAGTCACAGATACGCAGTATTTT	CASNGLAGVTDTQYF